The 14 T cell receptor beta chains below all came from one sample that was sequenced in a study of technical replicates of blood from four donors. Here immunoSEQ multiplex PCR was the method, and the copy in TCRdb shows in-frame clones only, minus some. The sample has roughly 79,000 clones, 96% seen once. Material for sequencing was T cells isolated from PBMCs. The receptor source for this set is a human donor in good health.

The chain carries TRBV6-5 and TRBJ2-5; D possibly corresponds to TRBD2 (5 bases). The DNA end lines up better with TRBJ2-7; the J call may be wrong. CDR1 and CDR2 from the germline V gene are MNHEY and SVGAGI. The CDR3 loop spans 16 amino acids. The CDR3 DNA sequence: TGTGCCAGCAGTTACTCCCCTTTTGGGAGTGACTACGAGCAGTACTTC. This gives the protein CASSYSPFGSDYEQYF.

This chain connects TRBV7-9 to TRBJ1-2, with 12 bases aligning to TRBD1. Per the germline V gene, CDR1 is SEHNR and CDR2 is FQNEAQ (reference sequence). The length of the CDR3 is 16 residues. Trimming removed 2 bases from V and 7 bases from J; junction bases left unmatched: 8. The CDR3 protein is CASSLIPGTGGSGYTF. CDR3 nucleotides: TGTGCCAGCAGCTTAATCCCCGGGACAGGGGGCAGTGGCTACACCTTC.

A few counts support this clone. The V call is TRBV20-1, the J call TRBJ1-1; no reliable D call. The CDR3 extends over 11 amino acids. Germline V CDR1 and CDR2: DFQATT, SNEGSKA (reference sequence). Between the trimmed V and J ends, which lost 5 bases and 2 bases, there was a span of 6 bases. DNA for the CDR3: TGCAGTGCTCTTGGCAACACTGAAGCTTTCTTT. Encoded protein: CSALGNTEAFF.

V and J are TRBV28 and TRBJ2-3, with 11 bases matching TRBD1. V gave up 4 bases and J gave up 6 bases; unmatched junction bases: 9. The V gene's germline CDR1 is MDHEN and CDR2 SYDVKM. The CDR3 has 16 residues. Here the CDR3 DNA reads TGTGCCAGCAGTTCCCGGGACAGGGGGAGCAGGGATACGCAGTATTTT. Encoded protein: CASSSRDRGSRDTQYF.

CDR3 coding DNA: TGTGCCAGCAGCTTATGGGCGGGTGAAAAACTGTTTTTT. This translates into CASSLWAGEKLFF. The chain carries TRBV7-2 and TRBJ1-4; no clear D. V lost 2 bases and J lost 7, with 8 bases in between. From germline, CDR1 is SGHTA and CDR2 FQGNSA. There are 13 residues in the CDR3.

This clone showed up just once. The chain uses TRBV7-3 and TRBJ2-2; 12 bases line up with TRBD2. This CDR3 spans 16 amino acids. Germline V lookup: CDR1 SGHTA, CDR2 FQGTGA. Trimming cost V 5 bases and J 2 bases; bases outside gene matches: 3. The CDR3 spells CASSKLAGGNTGELFF. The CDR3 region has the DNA TGTGCCAGCAGCAAACTAGCGGGAGGAAACACCGGGGAGCTGTTTTTT.

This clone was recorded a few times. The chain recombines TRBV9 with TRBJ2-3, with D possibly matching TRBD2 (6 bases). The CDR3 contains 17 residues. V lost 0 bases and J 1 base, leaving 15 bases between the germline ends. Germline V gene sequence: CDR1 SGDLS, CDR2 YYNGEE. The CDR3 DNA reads TGTGCCAGCAGCGTAGCGGGAGCGATACTTGGCACAGATACGCAGTATTTT. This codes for CASSVAGAILGTDTQYF.

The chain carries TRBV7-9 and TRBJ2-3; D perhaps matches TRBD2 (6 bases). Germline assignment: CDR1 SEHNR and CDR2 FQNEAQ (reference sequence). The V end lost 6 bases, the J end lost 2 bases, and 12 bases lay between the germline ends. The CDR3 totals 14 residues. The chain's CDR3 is CASSQTGVTDTQYF. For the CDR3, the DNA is TGTGCCAGCAGTCAGACGGGGGTCACAGATACGCAGTATTTT.

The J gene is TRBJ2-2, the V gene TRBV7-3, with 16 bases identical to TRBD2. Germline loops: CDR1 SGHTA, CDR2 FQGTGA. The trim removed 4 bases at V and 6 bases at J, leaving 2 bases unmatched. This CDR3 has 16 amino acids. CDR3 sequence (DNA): TGTGCCAGCAGCTCGGGACTAGCGGGAGGGCCCGGGGAGCTGTTTTTT. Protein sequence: CASSSGLAGGPGELFF.

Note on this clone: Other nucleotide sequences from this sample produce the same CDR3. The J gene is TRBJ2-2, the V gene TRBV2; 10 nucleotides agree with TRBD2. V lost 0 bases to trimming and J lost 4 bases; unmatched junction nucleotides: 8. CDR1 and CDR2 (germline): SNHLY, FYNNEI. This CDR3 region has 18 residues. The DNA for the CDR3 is TGTGCCAGCAGTGAAGCGGTTCTAGCGGGAGCGAGCACCGGGGAGCTGTTTTTT. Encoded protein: CASSEAVLAGASTGELFF. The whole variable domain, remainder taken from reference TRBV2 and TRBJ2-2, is EPEVTQTPSHQVTQMGQEVILRCVPISNHLYFYWYRQILGQKVEFLVSFYNNEISEKSEIFDDQFSVERPDGSNFTLKIRSTKLEDSAMYFCASSEAVLAGASTGELFFGEGSRLTVL.

The CDR3 protein is CASSYSGDSSSNEQFF. DNA of the CDR3: TGTGCCAGCAGTTACTCTGGTGATAGCAGTTCCAATGAGCAGTTCTTC. The chain recombines TRBV6-5 with TRBJ2-1; D is ambiguous. Deletions cut 0 bases from V and 6 bases from J, with 15 bases between. Germline V gene sequence: CDR1 MNHEY, CDR2 SVGAGI. This CDR3 has 16 amino acids.

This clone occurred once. The DNA for the CDR3 is TGTGCCTGGAGTGCGACAGCCTATGGCTACACCTTC. Translation: CAWSATAYGYTF. The chain has TRBV30 and TRBJ1-2, with D maybe TRBD1 (5 bases). Germline-derived CDR1 and CDR2 are GTSNPN and SVGIG (reference sequence). V lost 1 base and J 4 bases, leaving 7 bases between the germline ends. This CDR3 contains 12 residues. Full variable domain (rest looked up from reference TRBV30 and TRBJ1-2): SQTIHQWPATLVQPVGSPLSLECTVEGTSNPNLYWYRQAAGRGLQLLFYSVGIGQISSEVPQNLSASRPQDRQFILSSKKLLLSDSGFYLCAWSATAYGYTFGSGTRLTVV.

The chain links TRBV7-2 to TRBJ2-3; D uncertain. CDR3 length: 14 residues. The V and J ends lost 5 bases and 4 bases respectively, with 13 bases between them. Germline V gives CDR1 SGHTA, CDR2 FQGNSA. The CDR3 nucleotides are TGTGCCAGCAGCGTACTCCAAATCCCAGATACGCAGTATTTT. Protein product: CASSVLQIPDTQYF.

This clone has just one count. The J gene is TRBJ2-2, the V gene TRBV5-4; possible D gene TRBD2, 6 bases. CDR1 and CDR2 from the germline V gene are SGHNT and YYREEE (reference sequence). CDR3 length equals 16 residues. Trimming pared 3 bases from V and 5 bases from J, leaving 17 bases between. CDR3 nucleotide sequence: TGTGCCAGCAGCTCCGGGGGACTCGGGATGACCGGGGAGCTGTTTTTT. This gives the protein CASSSGGLGMTGELFF.